This is a list of T cell receptor beta chains from one sample in a study of blood T cell repertoires in COVID-19. Using immunoSEQ multiplex PCR, the repertoire was profiled, and TCRdb retains in-frame clones only, with some absent. The sample has about 120,000 clones; 79% are singletons. The specimen was peripheral blood. Every receptor here comes from a man aged 35-49 years with active or convalescent COVID-19. CDR3s include the opening cysteine and the closing phenylalanine or tryptophan. The order of the fields is CDR3 DNA, CDR3 protein, D gene, J gene, clone size, CDR3 length, V gene. The D gene is left open where the match is weak. A row's size may be missing; if present it is once, few, many or a size class.

TGTGCTAGTGGTCAACCGGGGACAGCGAAAGAGACCCAGTACTTC | CASGQPGTAKETQYF | TRBD1 | TRBJ2-5 | - | 15 | TRBV12-5
TGTGCCACCAGTGACGTAGCGGGAGGGCCTTCTGCCAATGAGCAGTTCTTC | CATSDVAGGPSANEQFF | TRBD2 | TRBJ2-1 | once | 17 | TRBV24-1
TGTGCCTGGACCGTCGGGTCTAACACCGGGGAGCTGTTTTTT | CAWTVGSNTGELFF | - | TRBJ2-2 | many | 14 | TRBV30
TGTGCCACCAGTGATTCCGGGACTAGCGGTTACCAAGAGACCCAGTACTTC | CATSDSGTSGYQETQYF | TRBD2 | TRBJ2-5 | - | 17 | TRBV24-1
TGCGCCAGCAGTTCGACAGGGGATCAGCCCCAGCATTTT | CASSSTGDQPQHF | TRBD1 | TRBJ1-5 | many | 13 | TRBV5-1
TGTGCCAGCAGCATTGACACCTCTGGAAACACCATATATTTT | CASSIDTSGNTIYF | - | TRBJ1-3 | - | 14 | TRBV5-8
TGCAGCGTCGGACAGGGGCGGGGGCAGCCCCAGCATTTT | CSVGQGRGQPQHF | TRBD1 | TRBJ1-5 | - | 13 | TRBV29-1
TGTGCCAGCAGCTTTTCAGGGGCTACAAACACCATATATTTT | CASSFSGATNTIYF | - | TRBJ1-3 | - | 14 | TRBV5-4
TGTGCCAGCAGCTTAACCGGGACAGATTCACCCCTCCACTTT | CASSLTGTDSPLHF | TRBD1 | TRBJ1-6 | - | 14 | TRBV7-3
TGTGCCTCAACGACAGGGGGCTATACTGAAGCTTTCTTT | CASTTGGYTEAFF | TRBD1 | TRBJ1-1 | many | 13 | TRBV30
TGCAGCGCCCGGGATACGGACCGGAGATACGAGCAGTACTTC | CSARDTDRRYEQYF | - | TRBJ2-7 | - | 14 | TRBV29-1
TGTGCCAGCAGCGCCGGTGGGACAGGGTCGGGTGGCTACACCTTC | CASSAGGTGSGGYTF | TRBD1 | TRBJ1-2 | - | 15 | TRBV9
TGTGCCAGTAGTCCCGGGACAGTTTATAGCAATCAGCCCCAGCATTTT | CASSPGTVYSNQPQHF | TRBD1 | TRBJ1-5 | - | 16 | TRBV19
TGTGCCAGTAGCACAACCAACAGGGGGAATTATGGCTACACCTTC | CASSTTNRGNYGYTF | TRBD1 | TRBJ1-2 | - | 15 | TRBV19
TGTGCCAGTAGTATGCAGGGGACAGGAAACACCATATATTTT | CASSMQGTGNTIYF | - | TRBJ1-3 | - | 14 | TRBV19
TGTGCCACCAGTGATGGGGGGGCGGGATATAAAGCTTTCTTT | CATSDGGAGYKAFF | - | TRBJ1-1 | medium-sized | 14 | TRBV24-1
TGTGCCAGCAGCCAAGTACGAGCGGAAAGCACAGATACGCAGTATTTT | CASSQVRAESTDTQYF | - | TRBJ2-3 | few | 16 | TRBV14
TGTGCCAGCCGAGGCTCTGGAAACACCATATATTTT | CASRGSGNTIYF | - | TRBJ1-3 | - | 12 | TRBV5-6
TGTGCCAGCAGTCCGAGCGGGAGCTCCTACGAGCAGTACTTC | CASSPSGSSYEQYF | TRBD2 | TRBJ2-7 | - | 14 | TRBV28
TGTGCCAGCAGTACCGGGACAGGGGGTGGCTACACCTTC | CASSTGTGGGYTF | TRBD1 | TRBJ1-2 | once | 13 | TRBV12-3/TRBV12-4
TGTGCCAGCAGTACCGGGACTAGATGGTCGTCGTCCCCAAGCGGTGAGCAGTTCTTC | CASSTGTRWSSSPSGEQFF | TRBD2 | TRBJ2-1 | - | 19 | TRBV6-2/TRBV6-3
TGTGCCAGTAGCCCTGCGGGACTTATACAAGAGACCCAGTACTTC | CASSPAGLIQETQYF | - | TRBJ2-5 | few | 15 | TRBV19
TGTGCCAGCGGGCGCTACAATGAGCAGTTCTTC | CASGRYNEQFF | - | TRBJ2-1 | - | 11 | TRBV27
TGTGCCAGCAGTACATGGACAGGGGGCCGGTATGGCTACACCTTC | CASSTWTGGRYGYTF | TRBD1 | TRBJ1-2 | - | 15 | TRBV28
TGCGCCAGCAGCCGCCTGACCAACCTAGCGGGGATCGACGAGCAGTACTTC | CASSRLTNLAGIDEQYF | TRBD2 | TRBJ2-7 | once | 17 | TRBV4-1
TGTGCCAGCAGTGACTCGAATGTTAAGGCGGGAGGGTCTTACGAGCAGTACTTC | CASSDSNVKAGGSYEQYF | TRBD2 | TRBJ2-7 | - | 18 | TRBV6-4
TGTGCCAGCAGCGTAACTAGCGGGAGAGTAAGAGAGACCCAGTACTTC | CASSVTSGRVRETQYF | TRBD2 | TRBJ2-5 | - | 16 | TRBV9
TGTGCCAGCAGCGTAGACCCGAGGTTGGGAGGCTCCTACAATGAGCAGTTCTTC | CASSVDPRLGGSYNEQFF | - | TRBJ2-1 | few | 18 | TRBV9
TGTGCCAGCCGCCGTCGGGGGACGGCATACAATGAGCAGTTCTTC | CASRRRGTAYNEQFF | - | TRBJ2-1 | - | 15 | TRBV6-2/TRBV6-3
TGTGCCACCTCCTTAACAGATACGCAGTATTTT | CATSLTDTQYF | - | TRBJ2-3 | - | 11 | TRBV24-1
TGTGCCAGCAGCTTAGCGGGCCGCCCCTCTGGAAACACCATATATTTT | CASSLAGRPSGNTIYF | - | TRBJ1-3 | - | 16 | TRBV7-2
TGTGCCAGTAGTATACGTAGGACAGTGGATCAGCCCCAGCATTTT | CASSIRRTVDQPQHF | - | TRBJ1-5 | - | 15 | TRBV19
TGCAGTGCCCTCTGGAACACTGAAGCTTTCTTT | CSALWNTEAFF | - | TRBJ1-1 | - | 11 | TRBV20-1
TGCGCCAGCAGTGAGTCCCCCGGGGTCGGGAGCTACACCTTC | CASSESPGVGSYTF | - | TRBJ1-2 | few | 14 | TRBV10-1
TGTGCCAGCAGCTCTACAGGGGGTGGAAACACCATATATTTT | CASSSTGGGNTIYF | TRBD1 | TRBJ1-3 | - | 14 | TRBV3-1/TRBV3-2
TGTGCCAGCAAAGGGGCAGGCGATAGCAATCAGCCCCAGCATTTT | CASKGAGDSNQPQHF | - | TRBJ1-5 | - | 15 | TRBV27
TGTGCCAGCAGTTTTGGCGGAACCTACGAGCAGTACTTC | CASSFGGTYEQYF | - | TRBJ2-7 | many | 13 | TRBV12-3/TRBV12-4
TGTGCCAGCAGTTTCACGGAGGCTAACTATGGCTACACCTTC | CASSFTEANYGYTF | - | TRBJ1-2 | - | 14 | TRBV28
TGTGCCAGCAGCAAAAAGCTGGGGGACCCCGCCCTAGCGGGACGGTGCTCCTACGAGCAGTACTTC | CASSKKLGDPALAGRCSYEQYF | - | TRBJ2-7 | - | 22 | TRBV21-1
TGTGCCAGCAGTCCCCGGGGGACCAACACTGAAGCTTTCTTT | CASSPRGTNTEAFF | - | TRBJ1-1 | - | 14 | TRBV27
TGTGCCAGCGAGACAGGGTTTTATGAGCAGTTCTTC | CASETGFYEQFF | TRBD1 | TRBJ2-1 | - | 12 | TRBV28
TGTGCCAGTAGTGGGCTAGACCAGGGATCGGGCGGCTACACCTTC | CASSGLDQGSGGYTF | - | TRBJ1-2 | - | 15 | TRBV19
TGCGCCAGCAGCTTGGCGGGGTTCAGGGAGGGTCAGCCCCAGCATTTT | CASSLAGFREGQPQHF | - | TRBJ1-5 | few | 16 | TRBV5-1
TGCGCCAGCACGAACAGGGGGGAACAGCCCCAGCATTTT | CASTNRGEQPQHF | TRBD1 | TRBJ1-5 | - | 13 | TRBV10-2
TGCGCCAGCAGCCAACTAGCGGGGGGGCGGGAGCAGTTCTTC | CASSQLAGGREQFF | TRBD2 | TRBJ2-1 | - | 14 | TRBV5-1
TGTGCCATCAGTGTGCGGGAGGAGGGCGAGCAGTACTTC | CAISVREEGEQYF | TRBD2 | TRBJ2-7 | - | 13 | TRBV10-3
TGTGCGACAGCGGGAGACACAGATACGCAGTATTTT | CATAGDTDTQYF | TRBD2 | TRBJ2-3 | - | 12 | TRBV19
TGTGCTAGTGATCCGACCCCTGATAGGCGGGCTTTCTTT | CASDPTPDRRAFF | - | TRBJ1-1 | - | 13 | TRBV12-5
TGTGCCAGCAGTTTCTATAGCGGGAGGGCCTCCTACGAGCAGTACTTC | CASSFYSGRASYEQYF | TRBD2 | TRBJ2-7 | - | 16 | TRBV27